This entry lists 5 T cell receptor beta chains sequenced from one sample in a study of synovial regulatory T cells in juvenile arthritis. Study-wide points: TCR diversity was lower in inflammation-associated blood Treg cells than in other blood Treg cells.

Profiled with immunoSEQ multiplex PCR; TCRdb holds only in-frame clones, not every one. The sample table includes about 9,900 clones. These receptors' targets are unknown. The sequencing input was Treg cells from blood. Subset defined: HLA-DR+ inflammation-associated blood Treg cells. The receptors were sampled from a donor aged 2-30 years with juvenile idiopathic arthritis.

CDR3: CASSVDSRTEAFF. The J gene is TRBJ1-1, the V gene TRBV9; TCRdb names TRBD1, which stays unverified in the absence of DNA. The germline V gene encodes CDR1 SGDLS and CDR2 YYNGEE. The CDR3 loop spans 13 amino acids. No coding sequence is recorded.

V usage is TRBV6-6 and J usage is TRBJ2-5; TCRdb names TRBD1, which stays unverified in the absence of DNA. Germline values: CDR1 MNHNY, CDR2 SVGAGI (reference sequence). The CDR3 is 13 residues long. No DNA sequence is on record. The CDR3 sequence is CASRDGTEETQYF.

This chain links TRBV23-1 with TRBJ2-4; checking the TCRdb D call of TRBD2 is not possible without DNA. TRBV23-1 is noted as an ORF with a role that remains uncertain. The CDR3 covers 15 residues. No nucleotide data were recorded. The CDR3 region is CASSQSCGAKNIQYF.

The CDR3 is CASSFLGTGPIEQYF. V usage is TRBV5-1 and J usage is TRBJ2-7; there is no DNA to check the TCRdb D call of TRBD1. Germline V lookup: CDR1 SGHRS, CDR2 YFSETQ. This CDR3 region has 15 residues. There is no recorded DNA.

The chain joins TRBV4-2 to TRBJ1-5; the TCRdb D gene call, TRBD1, has no DNA to confirm it. Germline V gene lookup returns CDR1 LGHNA and CDR2 YNFKEQ. There are 16 residues in the CDR3. Nucleotide data are not available. CDR3: CASSQEPGVDNQPQHF.